This TCR beta chain was sequenced in a study of long-term antiretroviral therapy in people with HIV. The length of the CDR3 is 13 residues. V lost 6 bases, J lost 2 bases, and 11 bases lay in between. Per the germline V gene, CDR1 is MNHEY and CDR2 is SMNVEV (reference sequence). In the United States, treatment was given to all participants with HIV. Run at survey level, the immunoSEQ assay was version v3.0. Measured with immunoSEQ multiplex PCR; TCRdb has only the in-frame clones, and not every one. The sample carries several thousand clones, more than 65% recorded once. The source material was unsorted PBMCs, sampled 1.1 years after starting antiretroviral therapy. The TCR was taken from a man between 35 and 55 years old with HIV. V usage is TRBV27 and J usage is TRBJ2-7; TRBD1 or TRBD2 may be the D gene (5 bases each). CDR3 bases: TGTGCCAGCAGGCGGACGGGGCCCTACGAGCAGTACTTC. This encodes CASRRTGPYEQYF.